This TCR beta chain appears in the sequencing data of a study of cytomegalovirus exposure and HLA in healthy donors. Study-wide findings and caveats: A later analysis reported that several of the most significant clusters appeared to be linked to common viral pathogens, among them Epstein-Barr virus. A prior analysis recorded that most TCR beta V segments were productive about 87% or about 30% of the time.

Both 60 Vbeta primers and 13 Jbeta primers went into the PCR. In the source study's methods: Later, an analysis found around 80 million unique TCR beta chains, and 9.5 million to 12 million of these were shared. Clones were read by immunoSEQ multiplex PCR, and TCRdb kept only the in-frame ones, dropping some. V, J and clone size are taken as reported in that table, and D and trimming were inferred from the DNA itself. Counted here are some 250,000 clones, about 80% occurring once; the ten biggest clones make up around 8.3%. This CDR3 is 16 amino acids long. V dropped 6 bases and J dropped 3; count of bases not matched to a gene: 11. Germline CDR1 reads LNHDA; CDR2 reads SQIVND (reference sequence). As concerns this clone: What it recognizes is unknown.

The source of this sequence is an older woman in good health and CMV-seropositive. Sample: PBMCs. The gene calls are TRBV19 and TRBJ1-2, with 9 bases that match TRBD1. This CDR3 is CASSYLGDRDHYGYTF. In nucleotides, the CDR3 is TGTGCCAGTAGCTACTTAGGGGACAGGGATCACTATGGCTACACCTTC.